This T cell receptor beta chain was obtained from a study of blood T cell repertoires in COVID-19. Authors' methods: Reference gene primer amplification yielded estimated nucleated cell counts. Some clones are missing from TCRdb's copy, which holds only in-frame ones; the method was immunoSEQ multiplex PCR. V and J calls and clone size come straight from that table; D and trimming were deduced from the DNA. The sample includes hundreds of thousands of clones, nearly 90% of them seen just once. The CDR3 covers 11 residues. V was cut by 4 bases and J by 3 bases, with 4 bases left in between. Germline assignment: CDR1 SGHDN and CDR2 FVKESK.

The sample was PBMCs or T cells enriched from blood (not recorded which). The source of this sequence is a woman in her 30s who had recovered from COVID-19. The rearrangement uses TRBV14 and TRBJ2-7; D gene uncertain. As DNA, the CDR3 is TGTGCCAGCAGCCTAAACTACGAGCAGTACTTC. This translates into CASSLNYEQYF. Complete variable domain (other parts from reference TRBV14 and TRBJ2-7): EAGVTQFPSHSVIEKGQTVTLRCDPISGHDNLYWYRRVMGKEIKFLLHFVKESKQDESGMPNNRFLAERTGGTYSTLKVQPAELEDSGVYFCASSLNYEQYFGPGTRLTVT.